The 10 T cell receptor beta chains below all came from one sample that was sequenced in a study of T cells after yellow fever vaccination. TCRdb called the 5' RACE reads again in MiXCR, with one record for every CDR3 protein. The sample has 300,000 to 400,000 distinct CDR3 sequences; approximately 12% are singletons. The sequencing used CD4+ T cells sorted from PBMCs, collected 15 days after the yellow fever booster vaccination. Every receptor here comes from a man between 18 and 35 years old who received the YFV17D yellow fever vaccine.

The CDR3 sequence is CASRAPGRPTETQYF. The CDR3 DNA is TGTGCCAGCAGGGCACCGGGACGACCAACGGAGACCCAGTACTTC. The chain couples TRBV6-1 to TRBJ2-5, with D perhaps TRBD1 or TRBD2 (5 bases each). Germline values: CDR1 MNHNS, CDR2 SASEGT. The CDR3 loop spans 15 amino acids. V was clipped by 6 bases and J by 5 bases, with 19 bases between them.

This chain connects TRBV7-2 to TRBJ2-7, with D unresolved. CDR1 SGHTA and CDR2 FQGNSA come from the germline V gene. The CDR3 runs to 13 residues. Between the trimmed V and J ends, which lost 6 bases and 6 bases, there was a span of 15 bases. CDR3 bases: TGTGCCAGCAGTTGGGCCTCAGGAACCGAGCAGTACTTC. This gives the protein CASSWASGTEQYF.

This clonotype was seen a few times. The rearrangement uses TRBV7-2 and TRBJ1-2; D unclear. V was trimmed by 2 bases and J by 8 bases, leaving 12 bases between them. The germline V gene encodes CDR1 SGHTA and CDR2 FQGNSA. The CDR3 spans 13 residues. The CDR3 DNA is TGTGCCAGCAGCTTAAGCCTCCTGGGAGGCTACACCTTC. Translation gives CASSLSLLGGYTF.

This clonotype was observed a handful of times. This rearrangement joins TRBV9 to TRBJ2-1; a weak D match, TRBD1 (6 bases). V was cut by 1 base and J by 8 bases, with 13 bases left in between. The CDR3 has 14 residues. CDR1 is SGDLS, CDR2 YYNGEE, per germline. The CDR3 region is CASSVTGSRDEQFF. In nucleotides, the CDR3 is TGTGCCAGCAGCGTAACAGGGAGTAGAGATGAGCAGTTCTTC.

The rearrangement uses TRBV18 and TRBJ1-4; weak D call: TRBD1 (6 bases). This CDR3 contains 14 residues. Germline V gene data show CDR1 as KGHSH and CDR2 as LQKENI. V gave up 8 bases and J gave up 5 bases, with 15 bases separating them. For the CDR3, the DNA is TGTGCCAGCCGACAGGACAGAATCAATGAAAAACTGTTTTTT. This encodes CASRQDRINEKLFF.

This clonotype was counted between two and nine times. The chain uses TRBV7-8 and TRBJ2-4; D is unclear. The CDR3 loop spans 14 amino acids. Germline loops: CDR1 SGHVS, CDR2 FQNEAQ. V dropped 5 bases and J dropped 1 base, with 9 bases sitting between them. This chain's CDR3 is CASSIGNAKNIQYF. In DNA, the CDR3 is TGTGCCAGCAGCATTGGTAACGCCAAAAACATTCAGTACTTC.

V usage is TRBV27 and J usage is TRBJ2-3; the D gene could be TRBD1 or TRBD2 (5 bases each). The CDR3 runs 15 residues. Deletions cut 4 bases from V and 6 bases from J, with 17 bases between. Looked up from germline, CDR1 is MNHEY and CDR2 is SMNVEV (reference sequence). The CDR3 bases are TGTGCCAGCAGTTCCCTGGGGACGGCCAAGGATACGCAGTATTTT. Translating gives CASSSLGTAKDTQYF.

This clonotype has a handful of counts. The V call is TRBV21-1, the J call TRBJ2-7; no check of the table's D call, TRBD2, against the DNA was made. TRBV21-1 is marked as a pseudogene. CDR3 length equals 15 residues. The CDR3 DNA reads TGTGCCAGCAGCGACTTAGCGGGGGGAAGGTACGAGCAGTACGTC. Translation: CASSDLAGGRYEQYV.

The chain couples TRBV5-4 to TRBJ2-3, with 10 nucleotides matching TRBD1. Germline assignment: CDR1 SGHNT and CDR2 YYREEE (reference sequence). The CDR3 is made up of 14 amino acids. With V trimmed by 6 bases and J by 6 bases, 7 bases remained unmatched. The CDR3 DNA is TGTGCCAGCACCAAAGACAGGGGGCATGATACGCAGTATTTT. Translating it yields CASTKDRGHDTQYF.

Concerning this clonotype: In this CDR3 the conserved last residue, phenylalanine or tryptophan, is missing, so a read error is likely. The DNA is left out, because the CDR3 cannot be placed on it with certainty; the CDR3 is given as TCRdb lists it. CDR3 amino acids: CASSAHETKYV. This chain joins TRBV18 and TRBJ2-5. The CDR3 is 11 amino acids long, termini counted. The V gene's germline CDR1 is KGHSH and CDR2 LQKENI.